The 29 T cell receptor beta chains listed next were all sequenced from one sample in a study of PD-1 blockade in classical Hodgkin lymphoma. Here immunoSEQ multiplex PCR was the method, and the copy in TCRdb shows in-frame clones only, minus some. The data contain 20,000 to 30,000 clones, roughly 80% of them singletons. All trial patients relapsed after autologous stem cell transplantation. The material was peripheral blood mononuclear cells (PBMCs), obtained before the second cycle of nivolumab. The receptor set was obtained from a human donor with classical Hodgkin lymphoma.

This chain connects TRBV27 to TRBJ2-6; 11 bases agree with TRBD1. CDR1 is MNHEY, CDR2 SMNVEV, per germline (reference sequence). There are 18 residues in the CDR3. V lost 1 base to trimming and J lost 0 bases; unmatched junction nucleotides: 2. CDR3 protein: CASSLYGTGGSGANVLTF. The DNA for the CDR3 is TGTGCCAGCAGTTTATACGGGACAGGGGGCTCTGGGGCCAACGTCCTGACTTTC.

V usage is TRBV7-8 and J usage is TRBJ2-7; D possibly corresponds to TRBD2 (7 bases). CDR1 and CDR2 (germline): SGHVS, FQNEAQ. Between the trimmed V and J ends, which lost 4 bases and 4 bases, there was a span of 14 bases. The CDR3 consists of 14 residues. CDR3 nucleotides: TGTGCCAGCAGCTGGGAGGGGGGGAATTACGAGCAGTACTTC. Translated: CASSWEGGNYEQYF.

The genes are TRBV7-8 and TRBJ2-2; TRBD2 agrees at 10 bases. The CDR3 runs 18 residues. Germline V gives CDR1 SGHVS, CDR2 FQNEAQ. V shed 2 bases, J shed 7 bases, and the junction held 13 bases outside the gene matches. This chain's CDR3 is CASSLPLRLAGLGGELFF. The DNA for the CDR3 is TGTGCCAGCAGCTTACCCCTAAGACTAGCGGGCCTGGGCGGGGAGCTGTTTTTT.

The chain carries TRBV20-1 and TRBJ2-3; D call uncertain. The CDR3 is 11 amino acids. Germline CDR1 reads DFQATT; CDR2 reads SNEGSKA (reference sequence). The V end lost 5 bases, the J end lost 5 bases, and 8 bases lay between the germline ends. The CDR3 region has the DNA TGCAGTGCTGCGCCAGGAGATACGCAGTATTTT. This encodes CSAAPGDTQYF.

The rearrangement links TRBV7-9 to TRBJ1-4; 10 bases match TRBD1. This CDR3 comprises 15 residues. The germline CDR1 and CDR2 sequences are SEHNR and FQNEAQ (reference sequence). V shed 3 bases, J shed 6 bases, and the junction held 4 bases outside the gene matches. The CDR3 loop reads CASSFQDRGDEKLFF. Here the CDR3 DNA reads TGTGCCAGCAGCTTCCAGGACAGGGGGGATGAAAAACTGTTTTTT.

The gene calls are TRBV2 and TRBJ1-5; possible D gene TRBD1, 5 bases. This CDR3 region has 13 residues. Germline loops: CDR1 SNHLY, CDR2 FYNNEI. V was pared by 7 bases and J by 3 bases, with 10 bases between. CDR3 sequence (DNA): TGTGCCAGCACCGGGGACTTCAATCAGCCCCAGCATTTT. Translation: CASTGDFNQPQHF.

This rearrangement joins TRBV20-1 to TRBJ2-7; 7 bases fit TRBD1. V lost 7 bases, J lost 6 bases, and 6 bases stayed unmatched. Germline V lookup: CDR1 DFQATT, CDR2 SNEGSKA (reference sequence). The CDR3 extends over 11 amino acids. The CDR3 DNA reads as TGCAGTGGCACGACAGGGCTCGAGCAGTACTTC. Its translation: CSGTTGLEQYF.

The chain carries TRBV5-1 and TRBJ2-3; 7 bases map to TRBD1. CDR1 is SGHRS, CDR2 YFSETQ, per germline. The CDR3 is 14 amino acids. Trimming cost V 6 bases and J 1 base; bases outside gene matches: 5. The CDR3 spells CASTGTAGTDTQYF. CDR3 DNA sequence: TGCGCCAGCACCGGGACAGCCGGCACAGATACGCAGTATTTT.

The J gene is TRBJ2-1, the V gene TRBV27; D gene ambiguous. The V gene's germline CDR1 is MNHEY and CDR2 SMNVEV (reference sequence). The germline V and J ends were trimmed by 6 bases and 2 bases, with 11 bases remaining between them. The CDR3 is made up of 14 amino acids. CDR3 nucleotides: TGTGCCAGCAGCTTTGACACACCCTACAATGAGCAGTTCTTC. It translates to CASSFDTPYNEQFF.

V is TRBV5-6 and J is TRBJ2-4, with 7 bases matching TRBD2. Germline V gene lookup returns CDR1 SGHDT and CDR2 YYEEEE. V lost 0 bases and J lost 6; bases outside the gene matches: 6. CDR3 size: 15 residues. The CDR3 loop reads CASSLDGGRRNIQYF. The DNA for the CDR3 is TGTGCCAGCAGCTTGGACGGGGGGAGGAGAAACATTCAGTACTTC.

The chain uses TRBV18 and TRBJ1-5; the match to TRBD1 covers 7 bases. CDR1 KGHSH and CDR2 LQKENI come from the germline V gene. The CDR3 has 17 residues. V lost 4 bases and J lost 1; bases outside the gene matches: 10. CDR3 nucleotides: TGTGCCAGCTCACAAAGTAGACAGGGTTTAAGCAATCAGCCCCAGCATTTT. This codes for CASSQSRQGLSNQPQHF.

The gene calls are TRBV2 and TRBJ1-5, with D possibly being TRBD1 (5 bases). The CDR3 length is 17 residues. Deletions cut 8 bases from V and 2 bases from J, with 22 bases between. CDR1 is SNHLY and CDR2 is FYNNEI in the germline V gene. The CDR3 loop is CASAHELGEGRNQPQHF. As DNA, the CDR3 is TGTGCCAGCGCCCATGAATTGGGGGAGGGGCGCAATCAGCCCCAGCATTTT.

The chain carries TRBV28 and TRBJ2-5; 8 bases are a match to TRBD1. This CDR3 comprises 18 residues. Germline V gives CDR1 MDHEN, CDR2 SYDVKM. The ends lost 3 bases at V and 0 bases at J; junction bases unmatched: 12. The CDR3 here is CASSFWTGTYGYQETQYF. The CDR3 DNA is TGTGCCAGCAGTTTCTGGACAGGGACCTATGGGTACCAAGAGACCCAGTACTTC. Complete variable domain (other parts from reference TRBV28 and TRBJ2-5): DVKVTQSSRYLVKRTGEKVFLECVQDMDHENMFWYRQDPGLGLRLIYFSYDVKMKEKGDIPEGYSVSREKKERFSLILESASTNQTSMYLCASSFWTGTYGYQETQYFGPGTRLLVL.

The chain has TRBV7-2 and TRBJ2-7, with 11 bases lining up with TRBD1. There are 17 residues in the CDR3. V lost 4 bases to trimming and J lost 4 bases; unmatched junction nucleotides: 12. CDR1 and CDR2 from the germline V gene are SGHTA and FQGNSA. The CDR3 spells CASSSPPGTGGGYEQYF. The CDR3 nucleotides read TGTGCCAGCAGCTCACCGCCCGGGACAGGGGGGGGATACGAGCAGTACTTC.

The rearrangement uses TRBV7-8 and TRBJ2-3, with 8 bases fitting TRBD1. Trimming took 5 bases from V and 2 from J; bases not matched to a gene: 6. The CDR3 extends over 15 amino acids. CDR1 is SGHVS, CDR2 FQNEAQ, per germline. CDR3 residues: CASSIDRGDTDTQYF. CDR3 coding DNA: TGTGCCAGCAGCATAGACAGGGGAGACACAGATACGCAGTATTTT.

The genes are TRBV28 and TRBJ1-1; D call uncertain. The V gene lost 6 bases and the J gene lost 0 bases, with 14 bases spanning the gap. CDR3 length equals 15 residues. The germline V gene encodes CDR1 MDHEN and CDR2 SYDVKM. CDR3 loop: CASSGFLAMNTEAFF. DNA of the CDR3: TGTGCCAGCAGCGGCTTTCTGGCCATGAACACTGAAGCTTTCTTT.

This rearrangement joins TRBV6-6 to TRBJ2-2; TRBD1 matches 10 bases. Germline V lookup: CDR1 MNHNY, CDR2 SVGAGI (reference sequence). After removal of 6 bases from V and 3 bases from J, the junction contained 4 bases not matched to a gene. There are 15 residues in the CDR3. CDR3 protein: CASSPGQGDTGELFF. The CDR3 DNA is TGTGCCAGCAGCCCCGGACAGGGGGACACCGGGGAGCTGTTTTTT.

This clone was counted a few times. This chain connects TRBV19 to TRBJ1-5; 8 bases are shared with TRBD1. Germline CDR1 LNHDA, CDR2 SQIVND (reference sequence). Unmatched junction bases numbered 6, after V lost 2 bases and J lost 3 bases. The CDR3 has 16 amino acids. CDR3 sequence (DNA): TGTGCCAGTAGTATATACCCGGACAGGGCCAATCAGCCCCAGCATTTT. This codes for CASSIYPDRANQPQHF.

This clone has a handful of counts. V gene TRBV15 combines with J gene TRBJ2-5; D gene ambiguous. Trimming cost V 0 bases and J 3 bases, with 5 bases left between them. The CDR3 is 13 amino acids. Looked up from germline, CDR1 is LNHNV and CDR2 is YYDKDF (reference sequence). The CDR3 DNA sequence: TGTGCCACCAGCAGAGACCCGGAAGAGACCCAGTACTTC. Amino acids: CATSRDPEETQYF. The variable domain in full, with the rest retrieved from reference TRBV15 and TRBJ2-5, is DAMVIQNPRYQVTQFGKPVTLSCSQTLNHNVMYWYQQKSSQAPKLLFHYYDKDFNNEADTPDNFQSRRPNTSFCFLDIRSPGLGDTAMYLCATSRDPEETQYFGPGTRLLVL.

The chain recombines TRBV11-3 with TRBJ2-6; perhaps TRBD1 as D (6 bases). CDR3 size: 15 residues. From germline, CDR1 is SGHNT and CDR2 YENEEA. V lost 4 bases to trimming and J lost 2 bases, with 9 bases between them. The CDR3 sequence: CASSSQGPGANVLTF. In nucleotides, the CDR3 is TGTGCCAGCAGCTCGCAGGGGCCTGGGGCCAACGTCCTGACTTTC.

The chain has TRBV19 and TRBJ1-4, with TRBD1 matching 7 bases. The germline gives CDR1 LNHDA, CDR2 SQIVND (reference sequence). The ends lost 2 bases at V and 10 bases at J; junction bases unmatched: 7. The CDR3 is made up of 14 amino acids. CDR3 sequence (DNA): TGTGCCAGTAGTATAAGCTCGGGACAGCGAAAACTGTTTTTT. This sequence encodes CASSISSGQRKLFF.

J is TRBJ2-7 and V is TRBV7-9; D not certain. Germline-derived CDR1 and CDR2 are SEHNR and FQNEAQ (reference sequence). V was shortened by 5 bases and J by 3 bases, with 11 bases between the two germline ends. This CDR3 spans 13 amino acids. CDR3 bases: TGTGCCAGCAGCCCCCCGAAGGGCTACGAGCAGTACTTC. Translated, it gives CASSPPKGYEQYF.

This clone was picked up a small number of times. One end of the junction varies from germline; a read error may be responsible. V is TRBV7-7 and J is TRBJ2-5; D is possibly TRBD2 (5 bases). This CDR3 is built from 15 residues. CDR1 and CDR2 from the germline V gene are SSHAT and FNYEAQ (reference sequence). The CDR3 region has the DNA TGTGCTAGCAGCTTAGCGTGGCCTAGTAGGGAGACCCAGTACTTC. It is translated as CASSLAWPSRETQYF.

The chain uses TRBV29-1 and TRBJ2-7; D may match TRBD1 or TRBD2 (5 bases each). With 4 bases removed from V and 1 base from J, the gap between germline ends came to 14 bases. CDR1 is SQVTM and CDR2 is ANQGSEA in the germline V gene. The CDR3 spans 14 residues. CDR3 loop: CSVALRDGSYEQYF. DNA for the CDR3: TGCAGCGTTGCATTACGGGACGGATCCTACGAGCAGTACTTC.

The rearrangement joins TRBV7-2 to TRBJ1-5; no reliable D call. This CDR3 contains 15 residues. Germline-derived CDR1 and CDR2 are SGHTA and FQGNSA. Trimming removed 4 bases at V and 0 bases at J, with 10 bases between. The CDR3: CASSSRTGSNQPQHF. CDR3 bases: TGTGCCAGCAGCTCTAGGACGGGTAGCAATCAGCCCCAGCATTTT.

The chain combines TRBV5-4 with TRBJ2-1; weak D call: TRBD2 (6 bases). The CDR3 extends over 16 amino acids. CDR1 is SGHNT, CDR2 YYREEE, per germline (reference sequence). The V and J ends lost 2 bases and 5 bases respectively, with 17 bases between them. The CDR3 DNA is TGTGCCAGCAGCTTAGAGATCCTAGCGCCAGACAATGAGCAGTTCTTC. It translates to CASSLEILAPDNEQFF.

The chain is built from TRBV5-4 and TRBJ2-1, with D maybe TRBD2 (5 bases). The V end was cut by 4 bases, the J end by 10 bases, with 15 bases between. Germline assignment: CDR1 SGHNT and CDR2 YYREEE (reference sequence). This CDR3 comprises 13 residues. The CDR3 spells CASSPKPREEQFF. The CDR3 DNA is TGTGCCAGCAGCCCCAAACCCCGGGAAGAGCAGTTCTTC.

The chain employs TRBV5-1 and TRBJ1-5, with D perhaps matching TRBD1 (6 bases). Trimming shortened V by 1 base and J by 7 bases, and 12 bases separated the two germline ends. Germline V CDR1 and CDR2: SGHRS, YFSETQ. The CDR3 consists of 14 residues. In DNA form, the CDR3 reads TGCGCCAGCAGCTTGCTGGGGGGCGAACAGCCCCAGCATTTT. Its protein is CASSLLGGEQPQHF.

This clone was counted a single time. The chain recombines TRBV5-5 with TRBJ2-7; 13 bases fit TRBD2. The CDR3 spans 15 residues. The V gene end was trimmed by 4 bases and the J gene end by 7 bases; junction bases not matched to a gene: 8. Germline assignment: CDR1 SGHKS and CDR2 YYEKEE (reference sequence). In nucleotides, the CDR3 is TGTGCCAGCAGCGGCGGACTAGCGGGAGAAGAGGAGCAGTACTTC. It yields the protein CASSGGLAGEEEQYF.